The T cell receptor beta chain described here comes from a study of metastatic and nonmetastatic thyroid tumors. About the study: From malignant and benign thyroid patients, repertoires in blood and in tumor or nodule tissue were compared. Study results and caveats: In blood and tumor, TCR beta diversity was reportedly significantly higher in malignant thyroid tumors than in benign nodules.

Patients were all untreated before their thyroid surgery. This CDR3 spans 11 amino acids. V was shortened by 3 bases and J by 3 bases, with 3 bases between the two germline ends. By sample share, this clone is medium-sized. Its antigen is undetermined. TCRdb called clones again from the PCR reads with MiXCR. Of more than 40,000 clones listed, around 28% are singletons. The chain recombines TRBV12-3 or TRBV12-4 with TRBJ2-7; no reliable D call. The sequenced sample consisted of blood. This clonotype originated in a male donor with papillary thyroid cancer or a benign thyroid nodule (not recorded which). Some clones in this sample may be carry-over from other donors' samples. This CDR3 reads CASSFNYEQYF. The CDR3 bases are TGTGCCAGCAGTTTCAACTACGAGCAGTACTTC.